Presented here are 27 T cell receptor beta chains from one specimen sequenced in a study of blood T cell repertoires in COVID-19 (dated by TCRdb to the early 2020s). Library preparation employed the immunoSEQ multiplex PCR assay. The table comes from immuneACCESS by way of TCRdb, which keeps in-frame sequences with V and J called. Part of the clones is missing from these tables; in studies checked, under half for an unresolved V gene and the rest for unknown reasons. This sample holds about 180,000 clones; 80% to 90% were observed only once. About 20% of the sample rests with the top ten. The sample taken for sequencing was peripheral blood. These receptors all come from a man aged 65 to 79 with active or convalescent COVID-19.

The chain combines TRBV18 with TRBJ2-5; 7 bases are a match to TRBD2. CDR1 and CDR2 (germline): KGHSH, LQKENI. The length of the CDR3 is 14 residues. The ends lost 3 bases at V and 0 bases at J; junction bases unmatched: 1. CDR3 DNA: TGTGCCAGCTCACCGGCGGGGGACCAAGAGACCCAGTACTTC. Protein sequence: CASSPAGDQETQYF.

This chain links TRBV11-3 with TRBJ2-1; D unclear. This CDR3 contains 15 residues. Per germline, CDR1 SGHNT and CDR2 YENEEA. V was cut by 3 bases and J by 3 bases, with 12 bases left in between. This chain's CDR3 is CASSLEFGNYNEQFF. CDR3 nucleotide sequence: TGTGCCAGCAGCTTGGAGTTTGGTAACTACAATGAGCAGTTCTTC.

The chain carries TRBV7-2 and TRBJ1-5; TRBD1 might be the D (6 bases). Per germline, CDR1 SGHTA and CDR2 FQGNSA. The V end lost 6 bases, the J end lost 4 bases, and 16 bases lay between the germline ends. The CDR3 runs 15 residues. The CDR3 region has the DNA TGTGCCAGCAGGGCTATCGGGACATATAATCAGCCCCAGCATTTT. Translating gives CASRAIGTYNQPQHF.

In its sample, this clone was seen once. The CDR3 sequence: CASRMTGSDTQYF. The DNA of the CDR3 is TGTGCCAGCAGAATGACAGGGTCAGATACGCAGTATTTT. The chain has TRBV6-5 and TRBJ2-3; TRBD1 matches at 7 bases. Per the germline V gene, CDR1 is MNHEY and CDR2 is SVGAGI. CDR3 size: 13 residues. Trimming removed 6 bases from V and 4 bases from J; junction bases left unmatched: 4.

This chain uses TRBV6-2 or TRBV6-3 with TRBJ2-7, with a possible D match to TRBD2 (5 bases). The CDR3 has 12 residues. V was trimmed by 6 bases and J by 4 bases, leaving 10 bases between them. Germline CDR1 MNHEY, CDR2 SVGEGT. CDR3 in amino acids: CASSLSGYEQYF. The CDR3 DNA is TGTGCCAGCAGCCTTTCGGGATACGAGCAGTACTTC.

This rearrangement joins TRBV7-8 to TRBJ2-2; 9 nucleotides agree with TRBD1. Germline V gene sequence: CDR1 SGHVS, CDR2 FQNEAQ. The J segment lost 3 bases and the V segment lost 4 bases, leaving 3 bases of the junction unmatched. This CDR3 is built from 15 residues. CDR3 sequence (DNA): TGTGCCAGCAGCTCCTGGACAGGGGACACCGGGGAGCTGTTTTTT. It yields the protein CASSSWTGDTGELFF.

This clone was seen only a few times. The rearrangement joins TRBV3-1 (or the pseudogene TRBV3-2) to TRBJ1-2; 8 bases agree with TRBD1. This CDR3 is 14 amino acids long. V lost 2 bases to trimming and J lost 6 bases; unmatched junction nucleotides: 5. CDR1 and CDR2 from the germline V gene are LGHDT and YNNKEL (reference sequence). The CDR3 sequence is CASSQRQGADGYTF. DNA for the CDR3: TGTGCCAGCAGCCAAAGGCAGGGGGCCGATGGCTACACCTTC.

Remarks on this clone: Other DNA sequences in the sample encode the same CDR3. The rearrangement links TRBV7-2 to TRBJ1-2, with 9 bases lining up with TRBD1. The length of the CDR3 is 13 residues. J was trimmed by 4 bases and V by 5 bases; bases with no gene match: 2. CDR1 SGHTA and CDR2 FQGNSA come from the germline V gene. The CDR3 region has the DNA TGTGCCAGCAGCCGGGACAGGGTCTATGGCTACACCTTC. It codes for CASSRDRVYGYTF.

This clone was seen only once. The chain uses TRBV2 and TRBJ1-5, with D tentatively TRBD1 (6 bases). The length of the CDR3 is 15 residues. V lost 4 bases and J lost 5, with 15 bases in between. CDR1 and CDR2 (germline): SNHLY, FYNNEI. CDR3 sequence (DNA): TGTGCCAGCAGTGGAGGGGGTTGGAACCATCAGCCCCAGCATTTT. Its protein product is CASSGGGWNHQPQHF.

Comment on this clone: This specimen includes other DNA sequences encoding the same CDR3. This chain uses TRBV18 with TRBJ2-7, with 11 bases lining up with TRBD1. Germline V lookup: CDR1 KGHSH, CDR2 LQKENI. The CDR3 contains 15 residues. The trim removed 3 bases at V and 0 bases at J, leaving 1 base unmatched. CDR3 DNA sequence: TGTGCCAGCTCACCTGGGACAGGGGGCTCCTACGAGCAGTACTTC. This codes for CASSPGTGGSYEQYF.

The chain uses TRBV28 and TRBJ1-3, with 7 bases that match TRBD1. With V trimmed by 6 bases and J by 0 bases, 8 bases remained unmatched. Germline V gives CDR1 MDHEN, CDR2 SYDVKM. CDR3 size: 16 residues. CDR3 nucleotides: TGTGCCAGCAGCCCCGGACAGGCTTTCTCTGGAAACACCATATATTTT. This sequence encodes CASSPGQAFSGNTIYF.

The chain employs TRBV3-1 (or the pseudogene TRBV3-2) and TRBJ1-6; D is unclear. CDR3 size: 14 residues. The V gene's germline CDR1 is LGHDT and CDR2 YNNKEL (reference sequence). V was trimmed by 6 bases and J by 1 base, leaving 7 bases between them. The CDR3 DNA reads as TGTGCCAGCAGTAGGAGGTCCTATAATTCACCCCTCCACTTT. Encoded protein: CASSRRSYNSPLHF.

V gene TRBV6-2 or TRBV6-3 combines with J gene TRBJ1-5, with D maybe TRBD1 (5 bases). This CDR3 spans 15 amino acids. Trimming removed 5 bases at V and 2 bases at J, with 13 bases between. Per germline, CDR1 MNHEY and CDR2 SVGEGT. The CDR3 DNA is TGTGCCAGCAGTACCCCAGGGCGTCGCAATCAGCCCCAGCATTTT. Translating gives CASSTPGRRNQPQHF.

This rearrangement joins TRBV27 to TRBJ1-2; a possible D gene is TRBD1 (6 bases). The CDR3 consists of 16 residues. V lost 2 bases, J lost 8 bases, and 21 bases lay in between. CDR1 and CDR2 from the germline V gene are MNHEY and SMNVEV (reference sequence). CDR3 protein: CASSLRGRRGSYGYTF. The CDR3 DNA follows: TGTGCCAGCAGTTTAAGGGGACGAAGGGGGTCATACGGCTACACCTTC.

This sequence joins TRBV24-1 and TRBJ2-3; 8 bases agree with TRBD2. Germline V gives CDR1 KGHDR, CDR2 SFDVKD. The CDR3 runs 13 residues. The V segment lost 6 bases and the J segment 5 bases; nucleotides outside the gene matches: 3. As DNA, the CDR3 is TGTGCCACCAGTACGGGGGGGGTAGATACGCAGTATTTT. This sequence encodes CATSTGGVDTQYF.

The CDR3 here is CSVPRTSVLDNEQFF. CDR3 DNA sequence: TGCAGCGTTCCCCGGACTAGCGTATTGGACAATGAGCAGTTCTTC. The chain couples TRBV29-1 to TRBJ2-1; 9 nucleotides agree with TRBD2. V was clipped by 5 bases and J by 5 bases; unmatched bases: 10. Germline V gene data show CDR1 as SQVTM and CDR2 as ANQGSEA. This CDR3 region has 15 residues.

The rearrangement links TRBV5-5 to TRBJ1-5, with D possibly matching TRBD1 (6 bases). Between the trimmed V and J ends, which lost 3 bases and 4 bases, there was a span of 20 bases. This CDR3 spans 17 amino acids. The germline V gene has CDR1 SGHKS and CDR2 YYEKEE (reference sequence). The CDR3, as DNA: TGTGCCAGCAGCTCTTCTTATGGGACACGCCAAAATCAGCCCCAGCATTTT. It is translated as CASSSSYGTRQNQPQHF.

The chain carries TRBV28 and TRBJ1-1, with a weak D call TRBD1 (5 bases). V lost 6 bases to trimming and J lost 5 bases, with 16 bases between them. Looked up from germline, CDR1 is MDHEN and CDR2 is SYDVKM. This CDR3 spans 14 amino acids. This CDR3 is CASSPQGRVTEAFF. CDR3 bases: TGTGCCAGCAGCCCCCAGGGCAGGGTTACTGAAGCTTTCTTT.

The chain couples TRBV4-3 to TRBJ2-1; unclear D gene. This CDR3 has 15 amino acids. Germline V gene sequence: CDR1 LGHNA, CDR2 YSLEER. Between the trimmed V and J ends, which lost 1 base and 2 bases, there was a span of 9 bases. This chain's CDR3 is CASSQGPLPYNEQFF. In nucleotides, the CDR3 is TGCGCCAGCAGCCAAGGGCCGCTCCCCTACAATGAGCAGTTCTTC.

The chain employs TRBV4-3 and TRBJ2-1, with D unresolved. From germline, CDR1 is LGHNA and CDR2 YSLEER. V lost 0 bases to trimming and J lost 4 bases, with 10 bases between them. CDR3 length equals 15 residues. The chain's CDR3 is CASSQEASEYNEQFF. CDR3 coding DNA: TGCGCCAGCAGCCAAGAGGCGAGCGAGTACAATGAGCAGTTCTTC.

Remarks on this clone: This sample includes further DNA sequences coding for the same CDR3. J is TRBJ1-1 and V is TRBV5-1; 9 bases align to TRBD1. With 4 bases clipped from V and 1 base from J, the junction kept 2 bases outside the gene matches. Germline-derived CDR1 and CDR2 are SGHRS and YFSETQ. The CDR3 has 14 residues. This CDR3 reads CASSLTGGNTEAFF. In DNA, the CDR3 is TGCGCCAGCAGCCTGACAGGGGGGAACACTGAAGCTTTCTTT.

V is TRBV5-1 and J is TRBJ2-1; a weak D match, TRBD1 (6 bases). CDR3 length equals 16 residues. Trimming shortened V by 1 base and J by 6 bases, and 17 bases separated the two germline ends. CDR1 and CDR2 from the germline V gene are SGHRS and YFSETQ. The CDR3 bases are TGCGCCAGCAGCTTGAGGGACACCCGTATAGCCAATGAGCAGTTCTTC. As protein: CASSLRDTRIANEQFF.

The CDR3 nucleotides are TGTGCCAGTACGACAGGGGGCATAGACACCGGGGAGCTGTTTTTT. The encoded protein is CASTTGGIDTGELFF. The V gene is TRBV19, the J gene TRBJ2-2; TRBD1 matches at 10 bases. Germline lookup yields CDR1 LNHDA and CDR2 SQIVND (reference sequence). This CDR3 has 15 amino acids. V trimming: 7 bases; J trimming: 3 bases; junction bases outside the gene matches: 5. Full variable domain (missing parts from reference TRBV19 and TRBJ2-2): DGGITQSPKYLFRKEGQNVTLSCEQNLNHDAMYWYRQDPGQGLRLIYYSQIVNDFQKGDIAEGYSVSREKKESFPLTVTSAQKNPTAFYLCASTTGGIDTGELFFGEGSRLTVL.

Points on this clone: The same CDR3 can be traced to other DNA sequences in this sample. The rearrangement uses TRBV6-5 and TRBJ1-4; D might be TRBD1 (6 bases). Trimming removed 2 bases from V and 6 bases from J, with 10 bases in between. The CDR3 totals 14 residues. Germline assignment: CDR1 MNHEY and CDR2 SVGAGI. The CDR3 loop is CASSYREGDEKLFF. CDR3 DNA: TGTGCCAGCAGTTACAGGGAGGGGGATGAAAAACTGTTTTTT.

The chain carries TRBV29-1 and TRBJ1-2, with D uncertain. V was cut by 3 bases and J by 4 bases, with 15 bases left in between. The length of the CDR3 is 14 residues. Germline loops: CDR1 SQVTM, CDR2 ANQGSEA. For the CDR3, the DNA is TGCAGCGTTGAGAGGCAGGAGGACCTCTATGGCTACACCTTC. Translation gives CSVERQEDLYGYTF.

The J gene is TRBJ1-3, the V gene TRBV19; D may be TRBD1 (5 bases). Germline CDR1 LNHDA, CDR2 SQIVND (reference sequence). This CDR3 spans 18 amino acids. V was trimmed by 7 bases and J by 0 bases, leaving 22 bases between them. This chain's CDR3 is CASTHRGTSGYSGNTIYF. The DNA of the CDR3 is TGTGCCAGTACCCATCGGGGGACCTCGGGTTACTCTGGAAACACCATATATTTT.

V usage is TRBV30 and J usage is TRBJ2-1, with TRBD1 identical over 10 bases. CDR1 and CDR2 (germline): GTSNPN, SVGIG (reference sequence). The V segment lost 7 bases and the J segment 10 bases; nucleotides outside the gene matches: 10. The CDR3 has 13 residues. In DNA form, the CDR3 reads TGTGCCTTTACCGGGACAGGGGAAGGAGAGCAGTTCTTC. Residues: CAFTGTGEGEQFF.